These 2 T cell receptor beta chains were sequenced from one sample in a study of pediatric ulcerative colitis (dated by TCRdb to between 2019 and 2020). During colonoscopy, one to two pinch biopsies were obtained from the rectum for research purposes. Receptors were amplified or captured by the immunoSEQ multiplex PCR assay. TCRdb obtained this table from immuneACCESS and retained in-frame rearrangements with V and J assigned. These tables miss some clones; where compared with another copy, unresolved V genes account for less than half of the shortfall, and the remainder is unexplained. This sample gives about 17,000 clones in total; approximately 74% of them show up just once. The ten top clones hold about 3.4% of the sample. Sequencing was performed on gut tissue. The receptor set was obtained from a girl aged 5-17 years with moderate ulcerative colitis.

This chain links TRBV6-1 with TRBJ1-4, with a weak D call TRBD1 (5 bases). The CDR3 runs 14 residues. The germline CDR1 and CDR2 sequences are MNHNS and SASEGT. Trimming cost V 6 bases and J 4 bases, with 12 bases left between them. CDR3 sequence (DNA): TGTGCCAGCAGCCCTAGACAGAATAATGAAAAACTGTTTTTT. It translates to CASSPRQNNEKLFF.

This clone has only one observation. The rearrangement uses TRBV6-5 and TRBJ2-3, with D perhaps TRBD2 (5 bases). The CDR3 has 13 residues. The V and J ends lost 6 bases and 4 bases respectively, with 11 bases between them. Germline V gene data show CDR1 as MNHEY and CDR2 as SVGAGI. The CDR3: CASRPSGSDTQYF. The CDR3 DNA is TGTGCCAGCAGGCCGTCGGGGTCAGATACGCAGTATTTT.